Listed below are T cell receptor beta chains from one sample, sequenced in a study of control samples from healthy donors and cancer patients. This table comes from immunoSEQ multiplex PCR, and its TCRdb copy is limited to in-frame clones, with some not included. The table shows a few hundred thousand clones, with around 90% occurring only once. Input material: PBMCs. The receptors here all came from a man in his forties with head and neck cancer. The CDR3 runs from the conserved cysteine through the conserved F or W. The D gene is left open where the match is weak. Some rows have no size entry. The others give once, few or many, or a class for an expanded clone.

v_gene: TRBV5-6; d_gene: -; abundance: -; j_gene: TRBJ1-4; CDR3nt: TGTGCCAGCAGCTTGCGCCAGGGGTCATTCTTAAATGAAAAACTGTTTTTT; CDR3aa: CASSLRQGSFLNEKLFF
v_gene: TRBV6-2/TRBV6-3; d_gene: TRBD2; abundance: -; j_gene: TRBJ2-3; CDR3nt: TGTGCCAGCAGTTACCGGACTAGCGGGGGTACTAGCACAGATACGCAGTATTTT; CDR3aa: CASSYRTSGGTSTDTQYF
v_gene: TRBV5-1; d_gene: TRBD1; abundance: -; j_gene: TRBJ2-1; CDR3nt: TGCGCCAGCAGAAAGTCGGGACAGTCCAACAATGAGCAGTTCTTC; CDR3aa: CASRKSGQSNNEQFF
v_gene: TRBV5-6; d_gene: -; abundance: -; j_gene: TRBJ2-3; CDR3nt: TGTGCCAGCAGCTTGGGGACCACCACAGATACGCAGTATTTT; CDR3aa: CASSLGTTTDTQYF
v_gene: TRBV6-5; d_gene: -; abundance: -; j_gene: TRBJ2-7; CDR3nt: TGTGCCAGCAGTTACCTGGGGGGCCAGTACTTC; CDR3aa: CASSYLGGQYF
v_gene: TRBV15; d_gene: TRBD1; abundance: -; j_gene: TRBJ2-1; CDR3nt: TGTGCCACCAGAGCAGGGACAGGGGGCTTACTAAATGAGCAGTTCTTC; CDR3aa: CATRAGTGGLLNEQFF
v_gene: TRBV7-8; d_gene: TRBD2; abundance: -; j_gene: TRBJ2-3; CDR3nt: TGTGCCAGCACCTTACCCCCGGGACTAGCGCCTAGCACAGATACGCAGTATTTT; CDR3aa: CASTLPPGLAPSTDTQYF
v_gene: TRBV15; d_gene: -; abundance: -; j_gene: TRBJ2-7; CDR3nt: TGTGCCACCAGCAGAGATATCGTGACCGAGCAGTACTTC; CDR3aa: CATSRDIVTEQYF
v_gene: TRBV5-1; d_gene: -; abundance: -; j_gene: TRBJ2-1; CDR3nt: TGCGCCAGCAGTTTTCTGCCCAGCTTAAACAATGAGCAGTTCTTC; CDR3aa: CASSFLPSLNNEQFF
v_gene: TRBV5-1; d_gene: TRBD2; abundance: -; j_gene: TRBJ2-7; CDR3nt: TGCGCCAGCAGAACTAGCGGGAGCTACGAGCAGTACTTC; CDR3aa: CASRTSGSYEQYF
v_gene: TRBV7-7; d_gene: -; abundance: -; j_gene: TRBJ2-5; CDR3nt: TGTGCTAGCAGCCAGGACTCGCCTGGGACCCAGTACTTC; CDR3aa: CASSQDSPGTQYF
v_gene: TRBV24-1; d_gene: -; abundance: -; j_gene: TRBJ2-7; CDR3nt: TGTGCCACCAGTGGAACAGGGTATCCCTACGAGCAGTACTTC; CDR3aa: CATSGTGYPYEQYF
v_gene: TRBV4-3; d_gene: -; abundance: -; j_gene: TRBJ2-6; CDR3nt: TGCGCCAGCAGCCCAGGGACTGGGGCCAACGTCCTGACTTTC; CDR3aa: CASSPGTGANVLTF
v_gene: TRBV5-1; d_gene: TRBD1; abundance: -; j_gene: TRBJ1-4; CDR3nt: TGCGCCAGCAGCTTGACCACGGGACAGTTTTACGAAAAACTGTTTTTT; CDR3aa: CASSLTTGQFYEKLFF
v_gene: TRBV4-1; d_gene: -; abundance: once; j_gene: TRBJ2-7; CDR3nt: TGCGCCAGCAGCCAGGGGGGCTCCTACGAGCAGTACTTC; CDR3aa: CASSQGGSYEQYF
v_gene: TRBV7-9; d_gene: TRBD2; abundance: few; j_gene: TRBJ2-7; CDR3nt: TGTGCCAGCAGCCCCGGGGGGGGGAGCGCCGATGAGCAGTACTTC; CDR3aa: CASSPGGGSADEQYF
v_gene: TRBV11-2; d_gene: -; abundance: -; j_gene: TRBJ2-7; CDR3nt: TGTGCCAGCAGCTTAGGGTCTCTAAGGCCTTCAGGGAAAGCCTACGAGCAGTACTTC; CDR3aa: CASSLGSLRPSGKAYEQYF
v_gene: TRBV5-1; d_gene: TRBD1; abundance: -; j_gene: TRBJ1-1; CDR3nt: TGCGCCAGCAGCTGGAGGGTGGAGGGGGCGAGCGTGAACACTGAAGCTTTCTTT; CDR3aa: CASSWRVEGASVNTEAFF
v_gene: TRBV24-1; d_gene: TRBD1; abundance: -; j_gene: TRBJ2-1; CDR3nt: TGTGCCACCAGTGATCCGACAGGGGGCCATGAGCAGTTCTTC; CDR3aa: CATSDPTGGHEQFF
v_gene: TRBV28; d_gene: -; abundance: -; j_gene: TRBJ2-7; CDR3nt: TGTGCCAGCAGTTCCCCCCCCGGCCTCTGGTACGAGCAGTACTTC; CDR3aa: CASSSPPGLWYEQYF
v_gene: TRBV5-1; d_gene: -; abundance: -; j_gene: TRBJ2-5; CDR3nt: TGCGCCAGCAGCTTAGCAGGAGGGGAAGAGACCCAGTACTTC; CDR3aa: CASSLAGGEETQYF
v_gene: TRBV6-2/TRBV6-3; d_gene: -; abundance: -; j_gene: TRBJ1-3; CDR3nt: TGTGCCAGCAGTTACTCCGGGGGTTCGGCCGGAAACACCATATATTTT; CDR3aa: CASSYSGGSAGNTIYF
v_gene: TRBV19; d_gene: TRBD1; abundance: -; j_gene: TRBJ1-3; CDR3nt: TGTGCCAGTTCCCGTTCGGGACAGGGAGGAAACACCATATATTTT; CDR3aa: CASSRSGQGGNTIYF
v_gene: TRBV9; d_gene: -; abundance: -; j_gene: TRBJ2-1; CDR3nt: TGTGCCAGCAGCAAACAAGGTCGGGACAATGAGCAGTTCTTC; CDR3aa: CASSKQGRDNEQFF
v_gene: TRBV7-9; d_gene: -; abundance: -; j_gene: TRBJ1-5; CDR3nt: TGTGCCAGCAGCTTCGGGGGAAATAGCAATCAGCCCCAGCATTTT; CDR3aa: CASSFGGNSNQPQHF
v_gene: TRBV2; d_gene: -; abundance: -; j_gene: TRBJ1-4; CDR3nt: TGTGCCAGCGAGGGCGGGGGCCCGGGGGAAAAACTGTTTTTT; CDR3aa: CASEGGGPGEKLFF
v_gene: TRBV11-2; d_gene: -; abundance: -; j_gene: TRBJ2-7; CDR3nt: TGTGCCAGCACCGACTTCTACGAGCAGTACTTC; CDR3aa: CASTDFYEQYF
v_gene: TRBV29-1; d_gene: -; abundance: -; j_gene: TRBJ2-5; CDR3nt: TGCAGCGTCCTAAGGGGAAGGCGGATACAAGAGACCCAGTACTTC; CDR3aa: CSVLRGRRIQETQYF
v_gene: TRBV3-1/TRBV3-2; d_gene: TRBD2; abundance: -; j_gene: TRBJ2-3; CDR3nt: TGTGCCAGCAGCCCCCAGCGGGGGGGCATGGATACGCAGTATTTT; CDR3aa: CASSPQRGGMDTQYF
v_gene: TRBV19; d_gene: -; abundance: -; j_gene: TRBJ2-3; CDR3nt: TGTGCCAGTAGGTCCCCGGGCAGATTCACAGATACGCAGTATTTT; CDR3aa: CASRSPGRFTDTQYF
v_gene: TRBV6-5; d_gene: -; abundance: -; j_gene: TRBJ2-7; CDR3nt: TGTGCCAGCAGTTCTAACGGCGGAAGCTCCTACGAGCAGTACTTC; CDR3aa: CASSSNGGSSYEQYF
v_gene: TRBV6-2/TRBV6-3; d_gene: -; abundance: -; j_gene: TRBJ1-5; CDR3nt: TGTGCCAGCAGCTCAACGTCGTATCTGTATGGCAATCAGCCCCAGCATTTT; CDR3aa: CASSSTSYLYGNQPQHF
v_gene: TRBV2; d_gene: TRBD2; abundance: -; j_gene: TRBJ2-1; CDR3nt: TGTGCCAGCAGTGATGTCGGGGGGGGGACCGCCGTTGAGCAGTTCTTC; CDR3aa: CASSDVGGGTAVEQFF
v_gene: TRBV6-5; d_gene: -; abundance: -; j_gene: TRBJ1-6; CDR3nt: TGTGCCAGCAGCCACAAAGGGGCAATAGTAGAGCCCCTCCACTTT; CDR3aa: CASSHKGAIVEPLHF
v_gene: TRBV19; d_gene: TRBD1; abundance: -; j_gene: TRBJ2-2; CDR3nt: TGTGCCAGTACCCGGACAGGGGGGACCGGGGAGCTGTTTTTT; CDR3aa: CASTRTGGTGELFF
v_gene: TRBV7-6; d_gene: -; abundance: -; j_gene: TRBJ1-1; CDR3nt: TGTGCCAGCAGCTTATCGGTGAACACTGAAGCTTTCTTT; CDR3aa: CASSLSVNTEAFF
v_gene: TRBV28; d_gene: TRBD1; abundance: -; j_gene: TRBJ2-7; CDR3nt: TGTGCCAGCAGTGGACCAGGACAGGGGGTGATCGAGCAGTACTTC; CDR3aa: CASSGPGQGVIEQYF
v_gene: TRBV19; d_gene: -; abundance: -; j_gene: TRBJ2-6; CDR3nt: TGTGCCAGTAGTACCCGACAGAGCTATTCTGGGGCCAACGTCCTGACTTTC; CDR3aa: CASSTRQSYSGANVLTF
v_gene: TRBV19; d_gene: -; abundance: -; j_gene: TRBJ1-1; CDR3nt: TGTGCCAGTAGTATAGAAGGGGCCCGGATGGGGAACACTGAAGCTTTCTTT; CDR3aa: CASSIEGARMGNTEAFF
v_gene: TRBV6-5; d_gene: -; abundance: -; j_gene: TRBJ1-1; CDR3nt: TGTGCCAGCAGTTACTCGTCACAGCTTGAAGCTTTCTTT; CDR3aa: CASSYSSQLEAFF
v_gene: TRBV18; d_gene: TRBD1; abundance: -; j_gene: TRBJ2-7; CDR3nt: TGTGCCAGCTCATCTCCCGGGACAGGGGGCCTCTACGAGCAGTACTTC; CDR3aa: CASSSPGTGGLYEQYF
v_gene: TRBV10-2; d_gene: TRBD1; abundance: -; j_gene: TRBJ2-7; CDR3nt: TGCGCCACCCTCCCGGGACAGGGAGAGTACGAGCAGTACTTC; CDR3aa: CATLPGQGEYEQYF
v_gene: TRBV5-6; d_gene: -; abundance: -; j_gene: TRBJ1-1; CDR3nt: TGTGCCAGCAGCTTCCTGTCTGGGAACACTGAAGCTTTCTTT; CDR3aa: CASSFLSGNTEAFF
v_gene: TRBV30; d_gene: -; abundance: -; j_gene: TRBJ1-2; CDR3nt: TGTGCCTGGAGCTACGGGGAAGGGTATGGCTACACCTTC; CDR3aa: CAWSYGEGYGYTF
v_gene: TRBV12-3/TRBV12-4; d_gene: -; abundance: -; j_gene: TRBJ1-6; CDR3nt: TGTGCCAGCACAGGGGAAAATTCACCCCTCCACTTT; CDR3aa: CASTGENSPLHF
v_gene: TRBV14; d_gene: -; abundance: -; j_gene: TRBJ2-7; CDR3nt: TGTGCCAGCAGCCAAGGGTTGGCCCCCCTGGCGCAGTACTTC; CDR3aa: CASSQGLAPLAQYF
v_gene: TRBV5-1; d_gene: -; abundance: -; j_gene: TRBJ2-2; CDR3nt: TGCGCCAGCAGCTTGGGTTTGGGCACCGGGGAGCTGTTTTTT; CDR3aa: CASSLGLGTGELFF
v_gene: TRBV3-1/TRBV3-2; d_gene: TRBD2; abundance: -; j_gene: TRBJ2-1; CDR3nt: TGTGCCAGCAGCCATCCTAGCGGGGGGGCCAATTACAATGAGCAGTTCTTC; CDR3aa: CASSHPSGGANYNEQFF
v_gene: TRBV28; d_gene: -; abundance: -; j_gene: TRBJ1-1; CDR3nt: TGTGCCAGCAGCCCCAGGTTGAAGAACACTGAAGCTTTCTTT; CDR3aa: CASSPRLKNTEAFF
v_gene: TRBV7-6; d_gene: -; abundance: once; j_gene: TRBJ2-3; CDR3nt: TGTGCCAGCAGCTTAGATGGGGCCCGAGTGGGCACAGATACGCAGTATTTT; CDR3aa: CASSLDGARVGTDTQYF
v_gene: TRBV4-1; d_gene: -; abundance: -; j_gene: TRBJ2-3; CDR3nt: TGCGCCAGCAGCCAAGGAGCCCGGGGGCGAGATACGCAGTATTTT; CDR3aa: CASSQGARGRDTQYF
v_gene: TRBV5-1; d_gene: TRBD2; abundance: -; j_gene: TRBJ2-2; CDR3nt: TGCGCCAGCAGCTTGGAGACTAGCGGGTTTTGGGGGGAGCTGTTTTTT; CDR3aa: CASSLETSGFWGELFF
v_gene: TRBV9; d_gene: -; abundance: -; j_gene: TRBJ2-3; CDR3nt: TGTGCCAGCAGCCTTCTTTGGGGGGGCGGCTCAGATACGCAGTATTTT; CDR3aa: CASSLLWGGGSDTQYF
v_gene: TRBV7-9; d_gene: -; abundance: -; j_gene: TRBJ2-3; CDR3nt: TGTGCCAGCAGCTTAGTAGGGGGGCCTAGCACAGATACGCAGTATTTT; CDR3aa: CASSLVGGPSTDTQYF
v_gene: TRBV20-1; d_gene: -; abundance: -; j_gene: TRBJ1-1; CDR3nt: TGCAGTGTCCCTCTGAACACTGAAGCTTTCTTT; CDR3aa: CSVPLNTEAFF
v_gene: TRBV15; d_gene: TRBD2; abundance: -; j_gene: TRBJ2-7; CDR3nt: TGTGCCACCAGCCCCCCGCGACTAGCGGGAACCTACGAGCAGTACTTC; CDR3aa: CATSPPRLAGTYEQYF
v_gene: TRBV12-3/TRBV12-4; d_gene: -; abundance: -; j_gene: TRBJ1-1; CDR3nt: TGTGCCAGCAGTTTCGCGAACACTGAAGCTTTCTTT; CDR3aa: CASSFANTEAFF